Listed below are T cell receptor beta chains from one sample, sequenced in a study of shared clonotypes between healthy human individuals. The protocol was immunoSEQ multiplex PCR, while the TCRdb copy is restricted to in-frame clones and leaves out a portion. The sample carries approximately 460,000 clones, more than 70% recorded once. The sample comprised PBMCs. Receptors were obtained from a woman aged 40 to 50 in good health. Some clones in this sample may be carry-over from other donors' samples. CDR3s include the opening cysteine and the closing phenylalanine or tryptophan. D genes are given only for firm matches. Only part of the rows carry a size: once, few, many, or a class if the clone is expanded.

J	size	D	V	CDR3
TRBJ1-2	.	.	TRBV27	CASSLSGSYGYTF
TRBJ2-1	.	.	TRBV28	CASSSLATPVGKQFF
TRBJ1-2	.	.	TRBV29-1	CSARSPGEANYGYTF
TRBJ2-3	.	.	TRBV15	CATSRGAGDTQYF
TRBJ1-5	.	.	TRBV5-1	CASSWDGIQPQHF
TRBJ2-1	once	.	TRBV7-3	CASSFDGSGAREQFF
TRBJ2-2	.	.	TRBV5-6	CASSPKGARGATTGELFF
TRBJ2-7	.	.	TRBV28	CASSLSRDPIFYEQYF
TRBJ2-2	.	TRBD2	TRBV9	CASSVVPAGVAGELFF
TRBJ1-1	.	.	TRBV10-2	CASTNGNTEAFF
TRBJ1-1	.	TRBD1	TRBV11-2	CASSSAGTGYTEAFF
TRBJ2-5	many	.	TRBV15	CATSQGAWETQYF
TRBJ2-3	.	TRBD2	TRBV10-2	CASGASGHTDTQYF
TRBJ2-4	.	TRBD2	TRBV25-1	CASSDGGRENIQYF
TRBJ2-7	few	.	TRBV13	CASSLAATYEQYF